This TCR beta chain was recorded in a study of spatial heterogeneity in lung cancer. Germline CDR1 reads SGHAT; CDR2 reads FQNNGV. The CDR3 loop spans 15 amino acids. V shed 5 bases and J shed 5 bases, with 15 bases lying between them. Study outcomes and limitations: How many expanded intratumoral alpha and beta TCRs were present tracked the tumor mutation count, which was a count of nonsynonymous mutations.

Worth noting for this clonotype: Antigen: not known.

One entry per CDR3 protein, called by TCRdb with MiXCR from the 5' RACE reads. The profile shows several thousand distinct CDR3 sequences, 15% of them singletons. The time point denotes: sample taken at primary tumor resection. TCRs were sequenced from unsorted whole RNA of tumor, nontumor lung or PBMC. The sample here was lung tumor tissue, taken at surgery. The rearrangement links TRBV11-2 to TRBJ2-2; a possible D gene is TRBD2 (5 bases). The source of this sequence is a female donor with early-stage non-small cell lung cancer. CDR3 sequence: CASSITRTETGELFF. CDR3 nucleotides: TGTGCCAGCAGCATAACACGGACTGAAACCGGGGAGCTGTTTTTT.